The next 16 T cell receptor beta chains were all read from a single sample in a study of T cells in women clearing cervical HPV infection. Here immunoSEQ multiplex PCR was the method, and the copy in TCRdb shows in-frame clones only, minus some. This sample's table reports about 37,000 clones. The sample taken for sequencing was blood buffy coat. The receptors were gathered from a woman between 18 and 70 years old with a cervical HPV16 infection that either progressed to CIN3+ or cleared (not recorded which).

With regard to this clone: The observed sequence ends 3 residues before the CDR3 terminus, with the missing tail filled in from the germline J gene. The chain is built from TRBV29-1 and TRBJ2-1, with a weak D call TRBD2 (5 bases). The germline CDR1 and CDR2 sequences are SQVTM and ANQGSEA. There are 15 residues in the CDR3. Deletions cut 3 bases from V and 7 bases from J, with 19 bases between. CDR3 sequence: CSVDEGFSTQNEQFF. The sequenced CDR3 bases are TGCAGCGTTGACGAGGGCTTCAGTACTCAAAATGAG.

For this clone: The read falls 3 residues short of the CDR3 end, and the missing part is taken from the germline J gene. V and J are TRBV28 and TRBJ1-6; D remains ambiguous. The CDR3 length is 16 residues. CDR1 and CDR2 from the germline V gene are MDHEN and SYDVKM. The ends were cut back, 1 base at V and 5 bases at J, with 12 bases in the middle. The CDR3 loop reads CASSLLPAQDNSPLHF. CDR3 bases read: TGTGCCAGCAGTTTATTGCCAGCGCAAGATAATTCACCC.

Points on this clone: The junction departs from the called germline gene at one end, perhaps through a read error. The CDR3 is cut off 3 residues early in the read; its end comes from the germline J gene. V is TRBV7-2 and J is TRBJ2-5; 7 nucleotides match TRBD2. Looked up from germline, CDR1 is SGHTA and CDR2 is FQGNSA. CDR3 size: 13 residues. CDR3: CASSGGREDTQYF. CDR3 DNA, as far as it was read: TGTGCCAGCAGCGGGGGGAGGGAAGATACC. The full variable domain, completed using reference TRBV7-2 and TRBJ2-5, is GAGVSQSPSNKVTEKGKDVELRCDPISGHTALYWYRQSLGQGLEFLIYFQGNSAPDKSGLPSDRFSAERTGGSVSTLTIQRTQQEDSAVYLCASSGGREDTQYFGPGTRLLVL.

As for this clone: The CDR3 end is not reached by the read, which stops 3 residues before it; the germline J gene fills it in. The chain is built from TRBV30 and TRBJ2-4; no clear D. Per germline, CDR1 GTSNPN and CDR2 SVGIG (reference sequence). CDR3 size: 11 residues. The sequenced CDR3 bases are TGTGCCTGGAGTGTTGGGCCCCTT. Its translation is CAWSVGPL. The full CDR3 is CAWSVGPLQYF.

Concerning this clone: Sequencing ends 3 residues short of the CDR3 end; the germline J gene provides the rest. The chain joins TRBV5-1 to TRBJ2-7, with 10 bases identical to TRBD2. Germline V gene lookup returns CDR1 SGHRS and CDR2 YFSETQ. This CDR3 region has 18 residues. J gave up 4 bases and V 3 bases, and 16 bases lay outside the gene matches. CDR3 sequence: CASSSLLGSGGASYEQYF. CDR3 DNA (partial): TGCGCCAGCAGCTCCCTCCTTGGGAGCGGGGGGGCATCTTACGAG.

On this clone: The missing CDR3 end, 3 residues past where the read stops, is filled in from the germline J gene. The rearrangement joins TRBV5-1 to TRBJ2-1; 11 bases map to TRBD2. The CDR3 totals 15 residues. Germline V gives CDR1 SGHRS, CDR2 YFSETQ. V shed 5 bases, J shed 4 bases, and the junction held 5 bases outside the gene matches. The sequenced CDR3 bases are TGCGCCAGCAGTCTTAGACTAGCGGGATACAATGAG. This encodes CASSLRLAGYNE. The entire CDR3 protein is CASSLRLAGYNEQFF.

Note on this clone: The read terminates 3 residues ahead of where the CDR3 ends, so the germline J gene completes it. The chain employs TRBV5-1 and TRBJ1-2; no definite D call. Germline V gene lookup returns CDR1 SGHRS and CDR2 YFSETQ. The CDR3 runs to 14 residues. The CDR3 bases that were read are TGCGCCAGCAGCTTTTCTAGCGGGAGGTACGAC. Protein sequence: CASSFSSGRYD. In full, the CDR3 is CASSFSSGRYDYTF.

About this clone itself: From the germline J gene comes the end of the CDR3, since the read stops 3 residues before it. The V call is TRBV6-2 or TRBV6-3, the J call TRBJ2-7; TRBD2 aligns across 9 bases. CDR1 and CDR2 (germline): MNHEY, SVGEGT. The CDR3 extends over 13 amino acids. The V segment lost 8 bases and the J segment 5 bases; nucleotides outside the gene matches: 7. The CDR3 loop reads CASGLAGWDEQYF. The CDR3 DNA, read in part, is TGTGCCAGCGGGCTAGCGGGGTGGGACGAG.

As for this clone: From the germline J gene comes the end of the CDR3, since the read stops 3 residues before it. The chain is built from TRBV5-5 and TRBJ2-1, with TRBD1 as a possible D gene (6 bases). The CDR3 contains 15 residues. The germline gives CDR1 SGHKS, CDR2 YYEKEE (reference sequence). V shed 6 bases and J shed 5 bases, with 18 bases lying between them. This CDR3 is CASNLRDTRNNEQFF. The CDR3 bases that were read are TGTGCCAGCAACCTTCGGGACACGAGAAACAATGAG.

Concerning this clone: Read coverage stops 3 residues before the CDR3 terminus; the germline J gene supplies the remainder. The V and J genes are TRBV27 and TRBJ2-1; tentatively, D is TRBD1 (6 bases). CDR3 length equals 14 residues. V lost 3 bases and J 4 bases, leaving 10 bases between the germline ends. Per germline, CDR1 MNHEY and CDR2 SMNVEV (reference sequence). The DNA read from the CDR3 is TGTGCCAGCAGTTTTGGGACAAATTACAATGAG. Translating it yields CASSFGTNYNE. The complete CDR3 protein is CASSFGTNYNEQFF.

With regard to this clone: The read gets to within 3 residues of the CDR3 end, and the germline J gene fills in the rest. This chain connects TRBV2 to TRBJ2-3; D remains unclear. Germline CDR1 and CDR2: SNHLY and FYNNEI. Trimming took 2 bases from V and 3 from J, leaving 12 bases between them. CDR3 length equals 15 residues. The CDR3 region is CASSEPTDPTDTQYF. The sequenced CDR3 bases are TGTGCCAGCAGTGAACCCACAGATCCGACAGATACG.

On this clone: The CDR3 end lies 3 residues beyond the end of the read and is filled in from the germline J gene. The rearrangement joins TRBV30 to TRBJ2-3; the match to TRBD1 covers 7 bases. The CDR3 length is 13 residues. Germline V gene data show CDR1 as GTSNPN and CDR2 as SVGIG (reference sequence). The CDR3 loop reads CAWSRGLEETQYF. The covered CDR3 bases are TGTGCCTGGAGCAGGGGGTTGGAAGAGACG.

Details on this clone: The read finishes 3 residues shy of the CDR3 end, and the germline J gene is used to complete it. The V call is TRBV5-1, the J call TRBJ1-1; weak D call: TRBD1 (6 bases). This CDR3 is 15 amino acids long. Trimming shortened V by 0 bases and J by 1 base, and 10 bases separated the two germline ends. From germline, CDR1 is SGHRS and CDR2 YFSETQ. The part of the CDR3 DNA that was read is TGCGCCAGCAGCTTGGAGGGGGTTGAGAACACTGAA. Its translation is CASSLEGVENTE. From start to end, the CDR3 is CASSLEGVENTEAFF.

The CDR3 sequence: CAWTPGGLAGSVGTGELFF. CDR3 DNA, as far as it was read: TGTGCCTGGACCCCGGGAGGACTAGCGGGATCGGTGGGCACCGGGGAG. The chain combines TRBV30 with TRBJ2-2; TRBD2 aligns across 12 bases. The observed sequence ends 3 residues before the CDR3 terminus, with the missing tail filled in from the germline J gene. Germline values: CDR1 GTSNPN, CDR2 SVGIG (reference sequence). There are 19 residues in the CDR3. V gave up 4 bases and J gave up 4 bases; unmatched junction bases: 16.

Remarks on this clone: The read finishes 3 residues shy of the CDR3 end, and the germline J gene is used to complete it. The V call is TRBV5-4, the J call TRBJ1-5, with D maybe TRBD1 (6 bases). The V and J ends lost 4 bases and 7 bases respectively, with 18 bases between them. Germline-derived CDR1 and CDR2 are SGHNT and YYREEE (reference sequence). The CDR3 spans 15 residues. CDR3 bases read: TGTGCCAGCAGCCCCGGGCCAGGGGAAGAACAGCCC. Translation gives CASSPGPGEEQP. Given in full, the CDR3 is CASSPGPGEEQPQHF.

The CDR3 loop reads CASSQGLAGWGSTGELFF. CDR3 DNA, as far as it was read: TGTGCCAGCAGCCAGGGACTAGCGGGATGGGGGAGCACCGGGGAG. The rearrangement uses TRBV3-1 (or the pseudogene TRBV3-2) and TRBJ2-2, with 13 bases matching TRBD2. The sequenced fragment ends 3 residues before the CDR3 boundary, so the rest is inferred from the germline J gene. Losses at the gene ends were 3 bases for V and 4 bases for J; bases not matched to a gene: 8. CDR1 and CDR2 from the germline V gene are LGHDT and YNNKEL (reference sequence). The CDR3 runs to 18 residues.